This TCR beta chain was documented in a study of T-cell reconstitution after alpha-beta-depleted transplantation in children. Study-wide results and caveats: Reportedly, roughly two months post-transplant, alpha-beta T cells arose from several hundred expanded graft clones. Day-60 TCRbeta diversity that was high in some patients was derived from surviving recipient T cells and thymic progenitors.

About this clonotype itself: No antigen is known for it.

The TCRbeta library was prepared with unique molecular identifiers. TCRdb re-analysed the PCR reads in MiXCR, keeping a single row per CDR3 protein. The sample includes over 200,000 distinct CDR3 sequences, about 8.7% of them seen just once. Deletions cut 5 bases from V and 5 bases from J, with 21 bases between. The CDR3 is 16 amino acids. The specimen comprised PBMCs, mostly from graft donor cells, sampled 360 days after TCRalphabeta/CD19-depleted stem cell transplant. The V gene is TRBV12-3 or TRBV12-4, the J gene TRBJ1-1, with a weak D call TRBD1 (6 bases). This sequence originates from a male patient under 10 years old who had a stem cell transplant for acute myeloid leukemia, so the T cells may come from the graft donor. The CDR3 protein is CASSQGRYGGRTEAFF. Here the CDR3 DNA reads TGTGCCAGCAGTCAAGGACGTTATGGGGGGCGTACTGAAGCTTTCTTT.